Presented here are 14 T cell receptor beta chains from one specimen sequenced in a study of T-cell memory formation after mild COVID-19. TCRdb reanalysed the 5' RACE reads using MiXCR and keeps one entry per CDR3 protein. The sample carries approximately 410,000 distinct CDR3 sequences, about 22% recorded once. The sample consisted of PBMCs or a T cell subset sorted from them (not recorded which). The receptors shown here come from an adult woman who had mild COVID-19 (a few samples of this study predate the infection). Cell type and time point are not known.

This rearrangement joins TRBV12-3 or TRBV12-4 to TRBJ1-1; D is perhaps TRBD1 (5 bases). CDR3 length: 12 amino acids. Trimming pared 5 bases from V and 9 bases from J, leaving 13 bases between. The CDR3 DNA is TGTGCCAGCAGTGTCCGGGGCCTCCAAGCTTTCTTT. Translated: CASSVRGLQAFF.

This rearrangement joins TRBV7-9 to TRBJ2-1; D is ambiguous. Germline assignment: CDR1 SEHNR and CDR2 FQNEAQ (reference sequence). The CDR3 is made up of 14 amino acids. The V end lost 2 bases, the J end lost 10 bases, and 15 bases lay between the germline ends. The CDR3 nucleotides read TGTGCCAGCAGCTTACGGCAGCCAGGCTGGGAGCAGTTCTTC. Translation gives CASSLRQPGWEQFF.

The table lists this clonotype with a few counts. The chain employs TRBV4-1 and TRBJ1-4; D is perhaps TRBD1 (5 bases). Trimming removed 7 bases at V and 5 bases at J, with 14 bases between. Germline V lookup: CDR1 MGHRA, CDR2 YSYEKL. This CDR3 is built from 14 residues. Here the CDR3 reads CASTGLGENEKLFF. The CDR3 coding sequence is TGCGCCAGCACGGGGCTCGGGGAGAATGAAAAACTGTTTTTT.

This clonotype was detected only a few times. In nucleotides, the CDR3 is TGTGCCAGCAGCTCAAGGGACGGATTATACGAGCAGTACTTC. Residues: CASSSRDGLYEQYF. J is TRBJ2-7 and V is TRBV7-9, with D tentatively TRBD1 or TRBD2 (5 bases each). The CDR3 consists of 14 residues. CDR1 and CDR2 from the germline V gene are SEHNR and FQNEAQ (reference sequence). V dropped 4 bases and J dropped 4 bases, with 14 bases sitting between them.

This clonotype was observed a few times. The chain recombines TRBV5-1 with TRBJ2-2, with D maybe TRBD2 (6 bases). Germline lookup yields CDR1 SGHRS and CDR2 YFSETQ. The V end lost 4 bases, the J end lost 2 bases, and 15 bases lay between the germline ends. This CDR3 has 16 amino acids. The CDR3 reads CASSPGGRYNTGELFF. The CDR3 DNA follows: TGCGCCAGCAGCCCCGGGGGACGCTACAACACCGGGGAGCTGTTTTTT.

This clonotype was found a few times. This chain uses TRBV7-9 with TRBJ2-7, with D perhaps TRBD1 (6 bases). The CDR3 sequence is 17 residues long. Looked up from germline, CDR1 is SEHNR and CDR2 is FQNEAQ (reference sequence). V lost 4 bases and J lost 0, with 19 bases in between. The CDR3 DNA sequence: TGTGCCAGCAGCTCGTTCCTTGGACAGACCCTCTCCTACGAGCAGTACTTC. Translating gives CASSSFLGQTLSYEQYF.

This chain joins TRBV29-1 and TRBJ1-3; D gene unclear. Germline CDR1 and CDR2: SQVTM and ANQGSEA. The CDR3 contains 13 residues. CDR3 sequence (DNA): TGCTCCGTCGTGAGTAACTCTGGAAACACCATATATTTT. This sequence encodes CSVVSNSGNTIYF.

This clonotype was seen only a few times. The chain joins TRBV20-1 to TRBJ2-3, with D possibly matching TRBD1 (5 bases). Germline V gene data show CDR1 as DFQATT and CDR2 as SNEGSKA (reference sequence). The CDR3 is 13 residues long. Trimming removed 6 bases from V and 0 bases from J, with 10 bases in between. The CDR3 DNA reads TGCAGTGCAACGTACAGGAGCACAGATACGCAGTATTTT. Protein sequence: CSATYRSTDTQYF.

This clonotype was observed a handful of times. The CDR3 region has the DNA TGTGCCAGCAGCCAGGGACATATGAACACCGGGGAGCTGTTTTTT. It encodes CASSQGHMNTGELFF. The rearrangement joins TRBV4-2 to TRBJ2-2; TRBD1 might be the D (6 bases). The CDR3 covers 15 residues. V lost 3 bases and J lost 1, with 9 bases in between. CDR1 and CDR2 from the germline V gene are LGHNA and YNFKEQ.

This clonotype was counted many times. V gene TRBV3-1 combines with J gene TRBJ2-3; D is undetermined. Trimming cost V 4 bases and J 1 base, with 6 bases left between them. Germline-derived CDR1 and CDR2 are LGHDT and YNNKEL (reference sequence). CDR3 size: 13 residues. The CDR3 here is CASSPLGTDTQYF. The CDR3 nucleotides are TGTGCCAGCAGCCCCTTAGGCACAGATACGCAGTATTTT.

The chain joins TRBV7-2 to TRBJ1-2; 9 bases are shared with TRBD1. The CDR3 is 14 residues long. The V gene's germline CDR1 is SGHTA and CDR2 FQGNSA. With 5 bases clipped from V and 6 bases from J, the junction kept 7 bases outside the gene matches. The CDR3 loop is CASSQGQGGNGYTF. In DNA, the CDR3 is TGTGCCAGCAGCCAGGGACAGGGAGGCAATGGCTACACCTTC.

The gene calls are TRBV4-3 and TRBJ2-1; TRBD2 agrees at 16 bases. Germline V CDR1 and CDR2: LGHNA, YSLEER. The CDR3 is 19 residues long. Trimming took 0 bases from V and 0 from J; bases not matched to a gene: 2. The CDR3 region has the DNA TGCGCCAGCAGCCAAGAGGGACTAGCGGGAGGGTACTCCTACAATGAGCAGTTCTTC. Translation gives CASSQEGLAGGYSYNEQFF.

This clonotype was seen more than once but under ten times. The rearrangement links TRBV7-2 to TRBJ2-7, with 9 bases aligning to TRBD1. V lost 5 bases to trimming and J lost 2 bases; unmatched junction nucleotides: 4. This CDR3 region has 14 residues. Looked up from germline, CDR1 is SGHTA and CDR2 is FQGNSA. The CDR3 region has the DNA TGTGCCAGCAGCCCGTACAGGGGGCCCTACGAGCAGTACTTC. This sequence encodes CASSPYRGPYEQYF.

A few counts support this clonotype. This rearrangement joins TRBV18 to TRBJ2-5; tentatively, D is TRBD2 (6 bases). Germline loops: CDR1 KGHSH, CDR2 LQKENI. Trimming took off 1 base at V and 4 bases at J, with 19 bases between the two ends. This CDR3 is built from 17 residues. This chain's CDR3 is CASSPRNAGTLGETQYF. The CDR3 DNA reads as TGTGCCAGCTCACCACGTAACGCCGGGACTCTGGGAGAGACCCAGTACTTC.